These 3 T cell receptor beta chains were sequenced from one sample in a study of blood T cell repertoires in COVID-19. The repertoire was sequenced with immunoSEQ multiplex PCR; TCRdb's copy has only in-frame clones and lacks some. Seen here are about 310,000 clones, around 85% observed once, and the top ten hold approximately 1.9%. Material: PBMCs or T cells enriched from blood (not recorded which). The receptor set was obtained from a woman in her 30s who had been exposed to COVID-19.

The V and J genes are TRBV2 and TRBJ2-7, with 8 bases fitting TRBD2. Germline loops: CDR1 SNHLY, CDR2 FYNNEI. The J segment lost 7 bases and the V segment lost 1 base, leaving 9 bases of the junction unmatched. This CDR3 is 15 amino acids long. CDR3 sequence (DNA): TGTGCCAGCAGTGAAGTCGAGCGGGAGACCTTGGAGCAGTACTTC. Translated, it gives CASSEVERETLEQYF.

The rearrangement joins TRBV7-6 to TRBJ2-3; 9 nucleotides align to TRBD1. CDR1 is SGHVS and CDR2 is FNYEAQ in the germline V gene. The trim removed 5 bases at V and 3 bases at J, leaving 12 bases unmatched. This CDR3 is 17 amino acids long. CDR3 in amino acids: CASSLRTGTGRTDTQYF. As DNA, the CDR3 is TGTGCCAGCAGCCTCCGGACCGGGACAGGGCGGACAGATACGCAGTATTTT.

The chain links TRBV28 to TRBJ1-5, with D hard to call. This CDR3 is 14 amino acids long. CDR1 is MDHEN and CDR2 is SYDVKM in the germline V gene. Trimming stripped 11 bases from V and 1 base from J, with 15 bases between. CDR3 loop: CAHPVRQSNQPQHF. CDR3 bases: TGTGCCCATCCCGTCCGACAAAGCAATCAGCCCCAGCATTTT.